The T cell receptor beta chain under discussion was sequenced for a study of control samples from healthy donors and cancer patients. This table comes from immunoSEQ multiplex PCR, and its TCRdb copy is limited to in-frame clones, with some not included. The sample holds about 120,000 clones, over 90% seen once. The CDR3 has 16 residues. Trimming cost V 0 bases and J 0 bases; bases outside gene matches: 5. Looked up from germline, CDR1 is SGHRS and CDR2 is YFSETQ. The chain recombines TRBV5-1 with TRBJ2-7, with 8 bases aligning to TRBD1. The source is a man younger than 45 in good health. Sequenced: blood. CDR3 in amino acids: CASSLGDRGYSYEQYF. The CDR3 DNA is TGCGCCAGCAGCTTGGGTGACAGGGGCTACTCCTACGAGCAGTACTTC.